These 27 T cell receptor beta chains were sequenced from one sample in a study of CD8 T cells in Susac syndrome. Random hexamers primed reverse transcription of roughly 0.5 to 1 ug RNA. TCRdb reanalysed the immunoSEQ multiplex PCR reads using MiXCR and keeps one entry per CDR3 protein. The sample contains 250,000 to 300,000 distinct CDR3 sequences, approximately 85% of which appear only once. Sequencing input: CD8+ T cells from PBMCs. Receptors were obtained from a human donor with multiple sclerosis.

The rearrangement joins TRBV28 to TRBJ1-5; TRBD1 might be the D (6 bases). CDR1 is MDHEN and CDR2 is SYDVKM in the germline V gene. Trimming removed 5 bases at V and 3 bases at J, with 14 bases between. The CDR3 has 15 residues. This CDR3 is CASSDRQVYNQPQHF. In DNA form, the CDR3 reads TGTGCCAGCAGTGATAGACAGGTGTACAATCAGCCCCAGCATTTT.

The genes are TRBV6-5 and TRBJ2-7; TRBD2 matches 8 bases. The length of the CDR3 is 14 residues. The ends lost 5 bases at V and 3 bases at J; junction bases unmatched: 6. Germline V CDR1 and CDR2: MNHEY, SVGAGI. The CDR3 spells CASSTGTSLYEQYF. The CDR3 DNA is TGTGCCAGCAGTACCGGGACTAGTCTCTACGAGCAGTACTTC.

The rearrangement joins TRBV7-9 to TRBJ1-4; no reliable D call. Trimming shortened V by 4 bases and J by 14 bases, and 26 bases separated the two germline ends. Per the germline V gene, CDR1 is SEHNR and CDR2 is FQNEAQ (reference sequence). The CDR3 covers 16 residues. The CDR3 bases are TGTGCCAGCAGCTCCACCCTCCCTCAGGTCTGCGAAAGGCTGTTTTTT. Its translation is CASSSTLPQVCERLFF.

V and J are TRBV20-1 and TRBJ2-3, with TRBD2 identical over 9 bases. This CDR3 is built from 14 residues. V lost 4 bases and J lost 0; bases outside the gene matches: 2. Germline V CDR1 and CDR2: DFQATT, SNEGSKA (reference sequence). This chain's CDR3 is CSATSGDSTDTQYF. In DNA form, the CDR3 reads TGCAGTGCTACTAGCGGGGATAGCACAGATACGCAGTATTTT.

The gene calls are TRBV9 and TRBJ2-3; D remains ambiguous. This CDR3 comprises 16 residues. V lost 4 bases and J 2 bases, leaving 17 bases between the germline ends. Germline values: CDR1 SGDLS, CDR2 YYNGEE. The CDR3 nucleotides read TGTGCCAGCAGCCCCGACTCCTTGCCCCACACAGATACGCAGTATTTT. As protein: CASSPDSLPHTDTQYF.

This chain joins TRBV28 and TRBJ1-5; unclear D gene. This CDR3 is built from 15 residues. Trimming cost V 3 bases and J 2 bases, with 11 bases left between them. In germline, CDR1 is MDHEN, CDR2 SYDVKM. The CDR3 DNA reads TGTGCCAGCAGTTTCCGGGGTCTTGGCAATCAGCCCCAGCATTTT. It is translated as CASSFRGLGNQPQHF.

A few counts support this clonotype. This rearrangement joins TRBV4-3 to TRBJ2-5, with 8 bases matching TRBD2. Germline CDR1 is LGHNA and CDR2 is YSLEER. This CDR3 region has 16 residues. V was clipped by 0 bases and J by 2 bases; unmatched bases: 5. The CDR3 DNA reads as TGCGCCAGCAGCCAAGAACTAGCGGCCTTACAAGAGACCCAGTACTTC. This translates into CASSQELAALQETQYF.

The chain uses TRBV19 and TRBJ2-7, with 11 nucleotides matching TRBD2. V was pared by 5 bases and J by 6 bases, with 9 bases of the junction left unmatched. Germline-derived CDR1 and CDR2 are LNHDA and SQIVND (reference sequence). The CDR3 sequence is 15 residues long. The CDR3 nucleotides are TGTGCCAGTAGTCTCCAGGGACTAGCGGCGGCCGAGCAGTACTTC. It specifies CASSLQGLAAAEQYF.

This chain connects TRBV19 to TRBJ2-2, with TRBD2 matching 8 bases. The CDR3 runs to 15 residues. J gave up 7 bases and V 3 bases, and 7 bases lay outside the gene matches. From germline, CDR1 is LNHDA and CDR2 SQIVND (reference sequence). CDR3 in amino acids: CASSITGGPGGELFF. DNA for the CDR3: TGTGCCAGTAGTATCACGGGAGGGCCAGGCGGGGAGCTGTTTTTT.

This rearrangement joins TRBV28 to TRBJ2-7, with a tentative D call TRBD2 (6 bases). V was cut by 6 bases and J by 4 bases, with 19 bases left in between. The germline V gene has CDR1 MDHEN and CDR2 SYDVKM. This CDR3 region has 15 residues. CDR3 DNA sequence: TGTGCCAGCAGCTCCGGGGGACTCTCCTCGTACGAGCAGTACTTC. This translates into CASSSGGLSSYEQYF.

The CDR3 loop is CASTLTGQGARETQYF. CDR3 bases: TGTGCCAGTACCCTAACGGGACAGGGGGCGAGGGAGACCCAGTACTTC. This chain links TRBV19 with TRBJ2-5, with TRBD1 identical over 12 bases. The CDR3 extends over 16 amino acids. In germline, CDR1 is LNHDA, CDR2 SQIVND (reference sequence). The trim removed 7 bases at V and 5 bases at J, leaving 11 bases unmatched.

This rearrangement joins TRBV7-2 to TRBJ2-1; D not certain. The length of the CDR3 is 16 residues. V dropped 0 bases and J dropped 6 bases, with 15 bases sitting between them. Germline loops: CDR1 SGHTA, CDR2 FQGNSA. The DNA for the CDR3 is TGTGCCAGCAGCTTAGCCATCGTCGCGATCGGCAATGAGCAGTTCTTC. Its protein product is CASSLAIVAIGNEQFF.

The chain combines TRBV6-1 with TRBJ1-2, with D possibly TRBD1 on 6 matching bases. This CDR3 spans 17 amino acids. Per germline, CDR1 MNHNS and CDR2 SASEGT. The ends were cut back, 3 bases at V and 6 bases at J, with 23 bases in the middle. The DNA for the CDR3 is TGTGCCAGCAGTGACGGAATTTTACAGGGTATGGTCGATGGCTACACCTTC. It encodes CASSDGILQGMVDGYTF.

The V gene is TRBV13, the J gene TRBJ2-2, with TRBD1 matching 7 bases. Unmatched junction bases numbered 1, after V lost 3 bases and J lost 3 bases. The CDR3 has 14 residues. Germline V lookup: CDR1 PRHDT, CDR2 FYEKMQ (reference sequence). The CDR3 is CASSLTGHTGELFF. CDR3 in DNA: TGTGCCAGCAGCTTGACAGGGCACACCGGGGAGCTGTTTTTT.

A remark on this clonotype: A junction boundary mismatches the germline segment, possibly from a read error. The chain uses TRBV2 and TRBJ2-7, with 8 bases that match TRBD1. The germline V gene encodes CDR1 SNHLY and CDR2 FYNNEI. This CDR3 has 15 amino acids. The CDR3: CASREGTGGHYEQYF. The CDR3 nucleotides are TGTGCCAGCAGGGAAGGGACAGGCGGACACTACGAGCAGTACTTC.

This chain links TRBV11-3 with TRBJ2-7; 11 nucleotides align to TRBD1. Germline-derived CDR1 and CDR2 are SGHNT and YENEEA. The ends lost 1 base at V and 2 bases at J; junction bases unmatched: 4. This CDR3 has 16 residues. The chain's CDR3 is CASSLGTGGKAYEQYF. In DNA, the CDR3 is TGTGCCAGCAGCTTAGGGACAGGGGGCAAAGCCTACGAGCAGTACTTC.

The chain couples TRBV28 to TRBJ2-1; D is undetermined. The germline CDR1 and CDR2 sequences are MDHEN and SYDVKM. The length of the CDR3 is 16 residues. Trimming pared 6 bases from V and 8 bases from J, leaving 23 bases between. CDR3 bases: TGTGCCAGCAGCCTCGCAGAGGCAGTTAAGGTGGATGAGCAGTTCTTC. Amino acids: CASSLAEAVKVDEQFF.

The J gene is TRBJ1-2, the V gene TRBV28; possible D gene TRBD1, 5 bases. V was cut by 5 bases and J by 0 bases, with 19 bases left in between. CDR1 and CDR2 (germline): MDHEN, SYDVKM. The CDR3 spans 17 residues. The CDR3 is CASSPFYGAETNYGYTF. In nucleotides, the CDR3 is TGTGCCAGCAGTCCATTTTATGGGGCGGAAACTAACTATGGCTACACCTTC.

The chain links TRBV27 to TRBJ1-1; D gene uncertain. CDR3 length: 11 amino acids. Between the trimmed V and J ends, which lost 6 bases and 5 bases, there was a span of 7 bases. The germline gives CDR1 MNHEY, CDR2 SMNVEV (reference sequence). The CDR3 DNA reads as TGTGCCAGCAGATCCGGGACTGAAGCTTTCTTT. Translating gives CASRSGTEAFF.

This chain joins TRBV19 and TRBJ2-7; no firm D call. This CDR3 has 14 residues. Trimming removed 5 bases from V and 2 bases from J, with 13 bases in between. Germline CDR1 is LNHDA and CDR2 is SQIVND (reference sequence). The CDR3 protein is CASSSPEGTYEQYF. The DNA for the CDR3 is TGTGCCAGTAGTTCCCCAGAAGGGACCTACGAGCAGTACTTC.

The V gene is TRBV2, the J gene TRBJ1-4, with D tentatively TRBD1 (5 bases). The germline gives CDR1 SNHLY, CDR2 FYNNEI. This CDR3 is built from 11 residues. The CDR3 loop reads CSIGAGEKLFF. The CDR3 DNA follows: TGTTCCATAGGGGCAGGTGAAAAACTGTTTTTT.

The CDR3: CASSFLVGEYEQYF. The CDR3 coding sequence is TGTGCCAGCAGTTTCTTAGTCGGTGAATACGAGCAGTACTTC. The rearrangement joins TRBV28 to TRBJ2-7; no clear D gene. Germline loops: CDR1 MDHEN, CDR2 SYDVKM. The CDR3 runs 14 residues. The V and J ends lost 3 bases and 4 bases respectively, with 13 bases between them.

This sequence joins TRBV28 and TRBJ2-1; D gene uncertain. In germline, CDR1 is MDHEN, CDR2 SYDVKM. The CDR3 sequence is 13 residues long. Trimming removed 8 bases from V and 2 bases from J, with 10 bases in between. The CDR3 region has the DNA TGTGCCAGCTCAGTCGGTCCCTACAATGAGCAGTTCTTC. The encoded protein is CASSVGPYNEQFF.

The chain combines TRBV29-1 with TRBJ2-1, with 12 bases matching TRBD2. This CDR3 is built from 15 residues. Germline trimming cut 4 bases from V and 10 bases from J; bases unmatched to any gene: 11. The V gene's germline CDR1 is SQVTM and CDR2 ANQGSEA. The CDR3 DNA reads as TGCAGCGTTGCCGGCCCACTAGCGGGAGGAGACGAGCAGTTCTTC. This encodes CSVAGPLAGGDEQFF.

With respect to this clonotype: Because the CDR3's place on the DNA is in doubt, the DNA is left out and the CDR3 is given as listed by TCRdb. The J gene is TRBJ2-2, the V gene TRBV4-3; whether TRBD2, the table's D call, matches the DNA was not checked. The CDR3 has 19 amino acids, counting both end residues. Germline CDR1 and CDR2: LGHNA and YSLEER. The CDR3 spells CASSQDRRAAVGETGSCFF.

This chain joins TRBV7-8 and TRBJ2-5; 7 bases map to TRBD2. Germline V gives CDR1 SGHVS, CDR2 FQNEAQ. The CDR3 has 16 residues. Losses at the gene ends were 6 bases for V and 4 bases for J; bases not matched to a gene: 14. This CDR3 reads CASRIGPAGTGETQYF. The CDR3 DNA reads TGTGCCAGCAGGATCGGGCCAGCGGGAACTGGAGAGACCCAGTACTTC.

V and J are TRBV4-1 and TRBJ1-4, with D uncertain. This CDR3 has 14 residues. In germline, CDR1 is MGHRA, CDR2 YSYEKL. V dropped 0 bases and J dropped 8 bases, with 10 bases sitting between them. The CDR3 DNA follows: TGCGCCAGCAGCCAAGAAAAGTCACAGGAAAAACTGTTTTTT. Its protein is CASSQEKSQEKLFF.